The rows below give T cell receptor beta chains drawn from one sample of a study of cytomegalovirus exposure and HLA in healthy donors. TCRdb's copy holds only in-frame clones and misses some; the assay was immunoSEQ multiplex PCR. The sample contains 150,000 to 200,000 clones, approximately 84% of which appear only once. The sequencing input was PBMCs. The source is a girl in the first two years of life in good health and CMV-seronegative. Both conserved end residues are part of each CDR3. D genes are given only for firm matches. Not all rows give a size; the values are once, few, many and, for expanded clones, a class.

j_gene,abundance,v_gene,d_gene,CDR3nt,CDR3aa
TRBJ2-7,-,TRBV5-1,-,TGCGCCAGCAGCCCCTCGGCGGACGAGCAGTACTTC,CASSPSADEQYF
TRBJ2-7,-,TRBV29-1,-,TGCAGCCCTTCCCCGCCAGTCTACGAGCAGTACTTC,CSPSPPVYEQYF
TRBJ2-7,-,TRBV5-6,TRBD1,TGTGCCAGCAGTTGGGGGGGACAGGGCAATCGCGAGCAGTACTTC,CASSWGGQGNREQYF
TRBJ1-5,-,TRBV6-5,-,TGTGCCAGCAGTTACGAGCTGTCGGGTTCCGACCAGCCCCAGCATTTT,CASSYELSGSDQPQHF
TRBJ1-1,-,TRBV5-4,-,TGTGCCAGCAGCTTTCGGAGCACTGAAGCTTTCTTT,CASSFRSTEAFF
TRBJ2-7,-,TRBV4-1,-,TGCGCCAGCAGCCAAGGCGGGGTCGGATCCTACGAGCAGTACTTC,CASSQGGVGSYEQYF
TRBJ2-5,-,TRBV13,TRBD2,TGTGCCAGCAGCGCCCGGGGGGTTGGGGAGACCCAGTACTTC,CASSARGVGETQYF
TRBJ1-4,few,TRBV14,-,TGTGCCAGCAGCCGTCACAGGGCGGATAATGAAAAACTGTTTTTT,CASSRHRADNEKLFF
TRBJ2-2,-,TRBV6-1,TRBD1,TGTGCCAGCAGCCAGGACAGGGCCGTGGCCGGGGAGCTGTTTTTT,CASSQDRAVAGELFF
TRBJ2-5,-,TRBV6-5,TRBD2,TGTGCCAGCAGACCGCGGACTAGCGGGAGACAGACCCAGTACTTC,CASRPRTSGRQTQYF
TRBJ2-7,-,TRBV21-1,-,TGTGCCAGCAGCAAAGTGGCCAACTACGAGCAGTACTTC,CASSKVANYEQYF
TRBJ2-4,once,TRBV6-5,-,TGTGCCAGCAGGACATTAGCCAAAAACATTCAGTACTTC,CASRTLAKNIQYF
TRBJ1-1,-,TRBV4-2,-,TGTGCCAGCAGCCCAAACAGGAGGGGAGACACTGAAGCTTTCTTT,CASSPNRRGDTEAFF
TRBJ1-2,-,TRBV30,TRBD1,TGTGCCTGGACCCGACAGGGGCAGGATGGCTACACCTTC,CAWTRQGQDGYTF
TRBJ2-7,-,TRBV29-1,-,TGCAGCGTTGCCGACTCGCCCTACGAGCAGTACTTC,CSVADSPYEQYF
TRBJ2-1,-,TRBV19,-,TGTGCCAGTAGTATAACCGGGGTCCATGAGCAGTTCTTC,CASSITGVHEQFF
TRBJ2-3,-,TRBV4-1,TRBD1,TGCGCCAGCAGCCACCCCCAGGGGGCCTCAGATACGCAGTATTTT,CASSHPQGASDTQYF
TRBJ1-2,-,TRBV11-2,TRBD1,TGTGCCAGCAGCTTAGCACAGGGGGCGGGTTATGGCTACACCTTC,CASSLAQGAGYGYTF
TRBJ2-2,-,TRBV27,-,TGTGCCAGCAGTCAAGGGGCCAACGGGGAGCTGTTTTTT,CASSQGANGELFF
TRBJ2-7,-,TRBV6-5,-,TGTGCCAGGGACAGCATCGTTGCCTACGAGCAGTACTTC,CARDSIVAYEQYF
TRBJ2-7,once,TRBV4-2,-,TGTGCCAGCAGCCAAGACAGGGGTTCCTCCTACGAGCAGTACTTC,CASSQDRGSSYEQYF
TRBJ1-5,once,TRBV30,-,TGTGCCTGGAGTGTAGGGGGATTGGGCAATCAGCCCCAGCATTTT,CAWSVGGLGNQPQHF
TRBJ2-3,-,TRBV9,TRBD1,TGTGCCAGCAGCGGACGGGGACAGGGTACAGATACGCAGTATTTT,CASSGRGQGTDTQYF
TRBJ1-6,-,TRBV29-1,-,TGCAGCGTTGCACAGGGTAACAATTCACCCCTCCACTTT,CSVAQGNNSPLHF
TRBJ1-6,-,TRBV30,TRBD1,TGTGCCTGCGGACAGGGAAGGGGGGATTCACCCCTCCACTTT,CACGQGRGDSPLHF
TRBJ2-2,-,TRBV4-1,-,TGCGCCAGCAGCCAAGTAGAACAGGACACCGGGGAGCTGTTTTTT,CASSQVEQDTGELFF
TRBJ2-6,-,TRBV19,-,TGTGCCAGTAGTCACTCTCCCGTTACTGGGGCCAACGTCCTGACTTTC,CASSHSPVTGANVLTF
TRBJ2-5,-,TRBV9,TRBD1,TGTGCCAGCAGCATCAATAACAGGGGTAAAGAGACCCAGTACTTC,CASSINNRGKETQYF
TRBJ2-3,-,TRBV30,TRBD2,TGTGCCTGGTCTAGAAGCGGGGGGGCCTGGGATACGCAGTATTTT,CAWSRSGGAWDTQYF
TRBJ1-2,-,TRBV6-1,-,TGTGCCAGCAGTTTGAGGCTCCATGGCTACACCTTC,CASSLRLHGYTF
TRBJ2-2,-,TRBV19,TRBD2,TGTGCCAGTAAAGGACTAGGGAACACCGGGGAGCTGTTTTTT,CASKGLGNTGELFF
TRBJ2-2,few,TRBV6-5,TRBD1,TGTGCCAGCAGTTACGGACAGGGGTGGACCGGGGAGCTGTTTTTT,CASSYGQGWTGELFF
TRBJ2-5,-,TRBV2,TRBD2,TGTGCCAGCAGAAGACTAGCGGGAGGGCAAGAGACCCAGTACTTC,CASRRLAGGQETQYF
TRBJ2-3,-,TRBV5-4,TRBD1,TGTGCCAGCAGACCCGGACAGGCGGGCACAGATACGCAGTATTTT,CASRPGQAGTDTQYF
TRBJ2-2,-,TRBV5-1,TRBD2,TGCGCCAGCAGCTCCGGACTAGCGGGGATAACCGGGGAGCTGTTTTTT,CASSSGLAGITGELFF
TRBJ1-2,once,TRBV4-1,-,TGCGCCAGCAGCCAAGTGGGGACTGCGGATGGCTACACCTTC,CASSQVGTADGYTF
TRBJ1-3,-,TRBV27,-,TGTGCCAGCAGTTTAGTCGGGGGGAACACCATATATTTT,CASSLVGGNTIYF
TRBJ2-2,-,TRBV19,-,TGTGCCAGTAGTTTCTCCGGGACACCGAACACCGGGGAGCTGTTTTTT,CASSFSGTPNTGELFF
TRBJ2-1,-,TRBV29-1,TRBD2,TGCAGCGTGATTAAAGCGGGAGCGGGCAATGAGCAGTTCTTC,CSVIKAGAGNEQFF
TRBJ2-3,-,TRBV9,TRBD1,TGTGCCAGCAGTCTCCCGGGGACAGGGGGCACAGATACGCAGTATTTT,CASSLPGTGGTDTQYF
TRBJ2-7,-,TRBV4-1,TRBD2,TGCGCCAGCAGCCAACACAGCACCCCGGGACTAGCCTACGAGCAGTACTTC,CASSQHSTPGLAYEQYF
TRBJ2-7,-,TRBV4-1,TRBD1,TGCGCCAGCAGCCAGCTTCCGGGACAGGCCTCCTACGAGCAGTACTTC,CASSQLPGQASYEQYF
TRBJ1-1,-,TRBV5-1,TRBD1,TGCGCCAGCAGCGAAACCGGGACAGAGAACACTGAAGCTTTCTTT,CASSETGTENTEAFF
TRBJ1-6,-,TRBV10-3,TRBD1,TGTGCCATCAGTCCGGGACAGGGTAGGAGATATCTGAATTCACCCCTCCACTTT,CAISPGQGRRYLNSPLHF
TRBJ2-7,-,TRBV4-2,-,TGTGCCAGCAGCCAAGATCCATCTAGCGTCCGCGAGCAGTACTTC,CASSQDPSSVREQYF
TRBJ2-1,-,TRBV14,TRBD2,TGTGCCAGCTCAAGCGGGAGGGGGTACAATGAGCAGTTCTTC,CASSSGRGYNEQFF
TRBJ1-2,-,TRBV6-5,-,TGTGCCAGCAGTTACAGGAGACCATCACATGGCTATGGCTACACCTTC,CASSYRRPSHGYGYTF
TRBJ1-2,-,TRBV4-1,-,TGCGCCAGCAGCCAGAAACAGGAACCGTCTATGGGCTACACCTTC,CASSQKQEPSMGYTF
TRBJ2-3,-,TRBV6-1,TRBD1,TGTGCCAGCAGCCCCGGACAGGGGCGAGAAATGCAGTATTTT,CASSPGQGREMQYF
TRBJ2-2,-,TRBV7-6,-,TGTGCCAGCAGCTCTCACACCGGGGAGCTGTTTTTT,CASSSHTGELFF
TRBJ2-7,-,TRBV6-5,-,TGTGCCAGCAGAACTCAGGCGGGCCGCTACGAGCAGTACTTC,CASRTQAGRYEQYF
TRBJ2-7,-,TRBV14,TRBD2,TGTGCCAGCAGCCAAGATGTAGCGGGAGAGCCCGAGCAGTACTTC,CASSQDVAGEPEQYF
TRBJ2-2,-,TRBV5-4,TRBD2,TGTGCCAGCAGCTTGTGGGCTAGCGGGACTGGGGAGCTGTTTTTT,CASSLWASGTGELFF
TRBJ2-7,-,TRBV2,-,TGTGCCAGCAGTGAGCTCGGGACACAGCTCTACGAGCAGTACTTC,CASSELGTQLYEQYF
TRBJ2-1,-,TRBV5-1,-,TGCGCCAGCAGCTTGGGTGTATTATACGGGGTCAATGAGCAGTTCTTC,CASSLGVLYGVNEQFF